This T cell receptor beta chain emerged from a study of quantifying T cell responses using KT2 cells. Whole-study context: RNA was reverse transcribed with TCR alpha and beta constant-region primers.

Each cDNA got a UMI-containing oligo ligated at its 3' end. First-round PCR used three to five cycles and beta primers RC1.1 and RC1.2 covering TRBC1 and TRBC2. TCRdb re-analysed the UMI-ligation and nested PCR reads in MiXCR, keeping a single row per CDR3 protein. The sample yields 25,000 to 35,000 distinct CDR3 sequences, 10% seen once. The germline CDR1 and CDR2 sequences are SGHDT and YYEEEE. Trimming cost V 6 bases and J 3 bases, with 15 bases left between them. The CDR3 is 14 amino acids. This clonotype was sampled from a human donor. Material: PBMCs spiked with cells of the T cell clone KT2. The chain links TRBV5-6 to TRBJ1-2; D remains ambiguous. This CDR3 reads CASTSSGVHYGYTF. The CDR3 DNA is TGTGCCAGCACCTCATCCGGGGTCCACTATGGCTACACCTTC. Filled out from reference TRBV5-6 and TRBJ1-2, the complete variable domain reads DAGVTQSPTHLIKTRGQQVTLRCSPKSGHDTVSWYQQALGQGPQFIFQYYEEEERQRGNFPDRFSGHQFPNYSSELNVNALLLGDSALYLCASTSSGVHYGYTFGSGTRLTVV.